This TCR beta chain comes out of a study of CD8+ T cells in alopecia areata. Study context: Severity among treated patients was scored by the percentage of scalp area affected.

V lost 5 bases, J lost 1 base, and 8 bases stayed unmatched. Germline V gene sequence: CDR1 SGHRS, CDR2 YFSETQ. The CDR3 totals 17 residues. The sequencing template was cDNA reverse transcribed from extracted RNA. TCRdb's table, derived via immunoSEQ multiplex PCR, lists solely in-frame clones and lacks some. The sample includes more than 100,000 clones, 65% to 90% of them seen just once. Findings and limits, study-wide: In scalp and blood during tofacitinib, many expanded lesional clones persisted. Uncertainty about whether baseline CD8+ expansion is linked to response remains, with one nonresponder.

Notes on this clone: Its antigen is unidentified.

Treatment of the sample: oral pan-JAK inhibitor, 5-10 mg twice daily. Researchers gathered lesional scalp punch biopsies and peripheral blood from patients with alopecia areata. The source is a human donor with alopecia areata. The sample in question was CD8+ T cells sorted from blood, obtained at approximately week 30, from a patient treated with tofacitinib. This chain connects TRBV5-1 to TRBJ2-3, with 12 bases fitting TRBD2. The CDR3 protein is CASSPLAGGQGTDTQYF. CDR3 DNA: TGCGCCAGCAGTCCTCTAGCGGGGGGGCAGGGCACAGATACGCAGTATTTT.